This TCR beta chain is from a study of identical twins. Study results and caveats: Insertions were fewer in abundant cord blood beta clonotypes, whereas memory repertoires showed none of this pattern.

This CDR3 region has 16 residues. The V and J ends lost 1 base and 7 bases, in that order; junction bases with no gene match: 15. Germline-derived CDR1 and CDR2 are DFQATT and SNEGSKA (reference sequence). Template switching introduced a universal primer site, and the cDNA bore unique molecular identifiers. Each CDR3 protein gets one entry after TCRdb re-called the 5' RACE reads with MiXCR. The sample lists 410,000 or so distinct CDR3 sequences, 18% occurring once. This clonotype was found many times. The target antigen is unknown. The origin of this receptor is a man aged 50-59 years in good health. The rearrangement joins TRBV20-1 to TRBJ2-7, with TRBD2 identical over 8 bases. Source material: naive T cells sorted from blood. The CDR3 here is CSARALQSGRGWEQYF. The CDR3 coding sequence is TGCAGTGCTAGAGCGCTCCAAAGCGGGAGAGGATGGGAGCAGTACTTC.